This is a list of T cell receptor beta chains from one sample in a study of cytomegalovirus exposure and HLA in healthy donors. TCRdb's copy holds only in-frame clones and misses some; the assay was immunoSEQ multiplex PCR. The sample lists roughly 150,000 clones; roughly 78% were seen once. Sequenced: PBMCs. These receptors originate from a man in his forties or fifties in good health and CMV-seropositive. Each CDR3 is given with its conserved first and last residue. D genes are given only for firm matches. The size field is filled for only some rows; it gives once, few, many or a size class.

j_gene | abundance | v_gene | d_gene | CDR3aa | CDR3nt
TRBJ1-5 | - | TRBV6-6 | - | CASSYSAQPQHF | TGTGCCAGCAGTTACTCGGCACAGCCCCAGCATTTT
TRBJ2-7 | few | TRBV6-5 | TRBD1 | CASSRSGQSSYEQYF | TGTGCCAGCAGTAGATCGGGACAGAGCTCCTACGAGCAGTACTTC
TRBJ1-6 | - | TRBV15 | - | CATSRGRGSPLHF | TGTGCCACCAGCAGAGGCAGGGGATCACCCCTCCACTTT
TRBJ1-1 | - | TRBV30 | TRBD1 | CAWSVGQGTTEAFF | TGTGCCTGGAGTGTAGGACAGGGGACCACTGAAGCTTTCTTT
TRBJ1-5 | - | TRBV19 | TRBD1 | CASSIGGSRQGEQPQHF | TGTGCCAGTAGTATAGGGGGATCCCGACAGGGAGAGCAGCCCCAGCATTTT
TRBJ2-7 | - | TRBV7-9 | - | CASSPTGSYEQYF | TGTGCCAGCAGCCCCACTGGCTCCTACGAGCAGTACTTC
TRBJ1-2 | - | TRBV7-3 | - | CASSPARVGGYTF | TGTGCCAGCAGCCCCGCGAGGGTTGGTGGCTACACCTTC
TRBJ2-3 | - | TRBV5-1 | - | CASSLERVTDTQYF | TGCGCCAGCAGCTTAGAGCGCGTCACAGATACGCAGTATTTT
TRBJ1-2 | - | TRBV5-6 | TRBD1 | CASSANPGGAGYTF | TGTGCCAGCAGCGCGAATCCAGGGGGCGCGGGCTACACCTTC
TRBJ2-4 | - | TRBV19 | TRBD2 | CASSGTSGNIGGQNIQYF | TGTGCCAGCTCAGGGACTAGCGGCAACATCGGAGGGCAAAACATTCAGTACTTC
TRBJ2-1 | - | TRBV10-1 | - | CASSESPRREQFF | TGCGCCAGCAGTGAGAGCCCCCGTCGGGAGCAGTTCTTC
TRBJ2-3 | once | TRBV5-1 | TRBD1 | CASSPGQGRGDTQYF | TGCGCCAGCAGCCCGGGACAGGGGAGAGGAGATACGCAGTATTTT
TRBJ2-5 | once | TRBV6-5 | TRBD2 | CASRRTSGTEETQYF | TGTGCCAGCAGGAGGACTAGCGGGACGGAAGAGACCCAGTACTTC
TRBJ2-7 | - | TRBV6-5 | - | CASSYFSGDEQYF | TGTGCCAGCAGTTACTTCTCAGGGGACGAGCAGTACTTC
TRBJ1-1 | few | TRBV28 | - | CASSPRGGASTEAFF | TGTGCCAGCAGTCCCCGGGGGGGTGCTTCCACTGAAGCTTTCTTT
TRBJ1-3 | few | TRBV5-1 | - | CASSLAGHLSGNTIYF | TGCGCCAGCAGCTTGGCGGGACACCTCTCTGGAAACACCATATATTTT
TRBJ2-7 | - | TRBV2 | TRBD1 | CASSTTGVYEQYF | TGTGCCAGCAGTACGACAGGGGTCTACGAGCAGTACTTC
TRBJ1-3 | - | TRBV18 | - | CASSTGFGNTIYF | TGTGCCAGCTCAACAGGGTTTGGAAACACCATATATTTT
TRBJ1-1 | - | TRBV10-3 | TRBD1 | CAISEQGEYTEAFF | TGTGCCATCAGTGAACAGGGGGAGTATACTGAAGCTTTCTTT
TRBJ2-1 | once | TRBV6-6 | TRBD1 | CASSYGRGHDEQFF | TGTGCCAGCAGTTACGGCAGGGGGCATGATGAGCAGTTCTTC
TRBJ2-7 | - | TRBV30 | - | CAWRRGIYEQYF | TGTGCCTGGAGACGAGGAATCTACGAGCAGTACTTC
TRBJ1-2 | - | TRBV9 | - | CASAGDNYGYTF | TGTGCCAGCGCCGGAGATAACTATGGCTACACCTTC